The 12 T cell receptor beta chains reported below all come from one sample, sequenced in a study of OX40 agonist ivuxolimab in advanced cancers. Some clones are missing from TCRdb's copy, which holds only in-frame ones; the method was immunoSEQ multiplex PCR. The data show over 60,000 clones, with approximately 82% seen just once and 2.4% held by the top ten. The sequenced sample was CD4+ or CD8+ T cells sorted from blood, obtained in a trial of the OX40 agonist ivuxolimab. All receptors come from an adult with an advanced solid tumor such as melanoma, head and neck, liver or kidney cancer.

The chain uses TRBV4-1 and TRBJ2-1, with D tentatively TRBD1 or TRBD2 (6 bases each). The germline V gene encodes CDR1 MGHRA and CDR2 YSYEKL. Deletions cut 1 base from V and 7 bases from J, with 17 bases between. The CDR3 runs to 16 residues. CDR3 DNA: TGCGCCAGCAGCCAAGGGCCTGGGGGGCTTTCTAATGAGCAGTTCTTC. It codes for CASSQGPGGLSNEQFF.

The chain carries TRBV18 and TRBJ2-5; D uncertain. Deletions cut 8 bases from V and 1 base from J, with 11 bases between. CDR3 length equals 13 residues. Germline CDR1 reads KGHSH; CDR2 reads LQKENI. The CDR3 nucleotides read TGTGCCAGCGGCAGACTGGGCCAAGAGACCCAGTACTTC. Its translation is CASGRLGQETQYF.

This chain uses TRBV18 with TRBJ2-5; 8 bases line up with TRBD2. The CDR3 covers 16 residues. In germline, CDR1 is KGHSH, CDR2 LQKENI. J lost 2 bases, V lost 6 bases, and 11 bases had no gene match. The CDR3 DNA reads TGTGCCAGCTCCCGAAACAGGGCTAGCGGGCAAGAGACCCAGTACTTC. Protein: CASSRNRASGQETQYF.

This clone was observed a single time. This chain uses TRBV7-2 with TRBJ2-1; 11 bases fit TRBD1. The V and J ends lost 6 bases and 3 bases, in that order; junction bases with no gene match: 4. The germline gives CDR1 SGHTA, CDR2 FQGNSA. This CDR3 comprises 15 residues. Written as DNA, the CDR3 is TGTGCCAGCAGTCGGGACAGGGGGGGCTACAATGAGCAGTTCTTC. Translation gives CASSRDRGGYNEQFF.

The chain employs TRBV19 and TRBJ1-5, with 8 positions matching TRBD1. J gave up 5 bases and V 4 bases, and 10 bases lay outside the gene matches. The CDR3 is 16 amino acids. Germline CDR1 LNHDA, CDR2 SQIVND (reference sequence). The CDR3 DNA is TGTGCCAGTAGTAGCGGACAGGGTAGCCCGTATCAGCCCCAGCATTTT. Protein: CASSSGQGSPYQPQHF. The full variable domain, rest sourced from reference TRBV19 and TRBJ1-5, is DGGITQSPKYLFRKEGQNVTLSCEQNLNHDAMYWYRQDPGQGLRLIYYSQIVNDFQKGDIAEGYSVSREKKESFPLTVTSAQKNPTAFYLCASSSGQGSPYQPQHFGDGTRLSIL.

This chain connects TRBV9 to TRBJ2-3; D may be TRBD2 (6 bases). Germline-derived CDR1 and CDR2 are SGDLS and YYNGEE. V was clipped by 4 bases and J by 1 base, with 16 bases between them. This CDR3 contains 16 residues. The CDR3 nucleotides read TGTGCCAGCAGCCCAATCCCGGGGGAGGGCACAGATACGCAGTATTTT. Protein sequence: CASSPIPGEGTDTQYF.

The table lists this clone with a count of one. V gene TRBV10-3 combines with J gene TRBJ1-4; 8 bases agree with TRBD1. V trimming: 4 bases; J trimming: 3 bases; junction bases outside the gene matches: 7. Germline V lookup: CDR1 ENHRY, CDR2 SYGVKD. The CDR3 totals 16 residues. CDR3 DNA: TGTGCCATCAGTGCGGGGCAGGGGGCCCCTAATGAAAAACTGTTTTTT. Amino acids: CAISAGQGAPNEKLFF.

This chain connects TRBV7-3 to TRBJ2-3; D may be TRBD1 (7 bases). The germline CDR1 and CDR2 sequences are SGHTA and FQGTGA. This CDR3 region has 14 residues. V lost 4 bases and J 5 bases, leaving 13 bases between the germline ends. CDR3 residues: CASSSGGGVDTQYF. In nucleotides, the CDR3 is TGTGCCAGCAGCTCTGGAGGGGGCGTAGATACGCAGTATTTT. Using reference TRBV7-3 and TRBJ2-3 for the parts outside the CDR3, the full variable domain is GAGVSQTPSNKVTEKGKYVELRCDPISGHTALYWYRQSLGQGPEFLIYFQGTGAADDSGLPNDRFFAVRPEGSVSTLKIQRTERGDSAVYLCASSSGGGVDTQYFGPGTRLTVL.

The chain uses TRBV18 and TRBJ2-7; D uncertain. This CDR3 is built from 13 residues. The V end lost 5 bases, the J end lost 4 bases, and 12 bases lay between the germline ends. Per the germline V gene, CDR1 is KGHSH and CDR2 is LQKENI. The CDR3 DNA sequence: TGTGCCAGCTCATCCCAGGACCGATACGAGCAGTACTTC. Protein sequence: CASSSQDRYEQYF.

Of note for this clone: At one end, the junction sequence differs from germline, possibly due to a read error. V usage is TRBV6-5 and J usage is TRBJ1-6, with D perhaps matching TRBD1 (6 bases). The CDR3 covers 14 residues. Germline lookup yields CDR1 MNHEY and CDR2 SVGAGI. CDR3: CASSLQGGNSPLHF. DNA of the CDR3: TGTGCCAGCAGTTTACAGGGAGGGAATTCACCTCTCCACTTT.

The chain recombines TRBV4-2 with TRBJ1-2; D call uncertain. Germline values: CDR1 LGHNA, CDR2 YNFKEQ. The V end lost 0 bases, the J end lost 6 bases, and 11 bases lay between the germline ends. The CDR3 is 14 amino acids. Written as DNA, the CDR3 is TGTGCCAGCAGCCAAGAGACCGGGATTCATGGCTACACCTTC. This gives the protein CASSQETGIHGYTF.

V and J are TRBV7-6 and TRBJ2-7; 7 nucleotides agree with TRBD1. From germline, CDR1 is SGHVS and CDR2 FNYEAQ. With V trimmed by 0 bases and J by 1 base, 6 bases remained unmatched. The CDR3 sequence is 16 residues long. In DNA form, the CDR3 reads TGTGCCAGCAGCTTAGCGGTGGCAGGGGGATCCTACGAGCAGTACTTC. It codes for CASSLAVAGGSYEQYF.